Below are 21 T cell receptor beta chains sequenced from a single sample in a study of tumor-infiltrating lymphocytes in primary liver carcinoma. Investigators took RNA and DNA out together from approximately 22-30 mg of unsorted bulk tissue. A primer in the constant region served to generate TCR beta cDNA from roughly 520 ng of total RNA. ARM-PCR, slightly modified, supplied the TCR beta libraries through three nested multiplex PCR rounds. It was with TRBV1-TRBV30 forward primers and a C-beta reverse primer that the first two PCR rounds were run, at about 10 cycles each. One entry per CDR3 protein results from TCRdb running MiXCR on the multiplex PCR reads. The sample holds about 120,000 distinct CDR3 sequences; around two thirds are singletons and the top ten take roughly 8.1%. The specimen sequenced was tumor-adjacent normal liver tissue. The receptors here all came from a woman in her sixties with primary liver carcinoma and hepatitis B virus infection.

The chain employs TRBV18 and TRBJ2-2; TRBD1 agrees at 10 bases. The CDR3 length is 15 residues. With V trimmed by 5 bases and J by 4 bases, 4 bases remained unmatched. CDR1 and CDR2 (germline): KGHSH, LQKENI. CDR3 amino acids: CASSSWTGGTGELFF. The CDR3 DNA sequence: TGTGCCAGCTCATCATGGACAGGGGGCACCGGGGAGCTGTTTTTT.

This clonotype was seen at least ten times. The gene calls are TRBV7-9 and TRBJ2-1; 8 nucleotides line up with TRBD2. The V segment lost 2 bases and the J segment 4 bases; nucleotides outside the gene matches: 4. The CDR3 consists of 15 residues. Germline-derived CDR1 and CDR2 are SEHNR and FQNEAQ (reference sequence). The CDR3 region has the DNA TGTGCCAGCAGCTTACAACTAGCGGATTACAATGAGCAGTTCTTC. Amino acid sequence: CASSLQLADYNEQFF. The variable domain in full, completed from reference TRBV7-9 and TRBJ2-1, reads DTGVSQNPRHKITKRGQNVTFRCDPISEHNRLYWYRQTLGQGPEFLTYFQNEAQLEKSRLLSDRFSAERPKGSFSTLEIQRTEQGDSAMYLCASSLQLADYNEQFFGPGTRLTVL.

This clonotype has just one count. This CDR3 fails to terminate in the conserved phenylalanine or tryptophan, so it likely reflects a read error. The chain carries TRBV11-2 and TRBJ2-1; weak D call: TRBD2 (6 bases). This CDR3 spans 15 amino acids. Germline V gene lookup returns CDR1 SGHAT and CDR2 FQNNGV. V lost 0 bases, J lost 11 bases, and 17 bases lay in between. The CDR3: CASSLEGGSIGKQFL. DNA for the CDR3: TGTGCCAGCAGCTTAGAGGGGGGAAGTATCGGTAAGCAGTTCTTA.

This clonotype was counted only a few times. V and J are TRBV30 and TRBJ2-7; 9 nucleotides line up with TRBD2. CDR1 is GTSNPN and CDR2 is SVGIG in the germline V gene (reference sequence). Germline trimming cut 1 base from V and 2 bases from J; bases unmatched to any gene: 3. CDR3 length: 14 residues. The CDR3 sequence is CAWSAAGGTYEQYF. CDR3 nucleotides: TGTGCCTGGAGTGCTGCGGGAGGGACCTACGAGCAGTACTTC.

J is TRBJ1-1 and V is TRBV11-2; a weak D match, TRBD1 (5 bases). V lost 5 bases and J 7 bases, leaving 20 bases between the germline ends. The germline V gene encodes CDR1 SGHAT and CDR2 FQNNGV. CDR3 length equals 15 residues. In DNA form, the CDR3 reads TGTGCCAGCAGCCTATCTCGGTTGATGGGGGTTGAAGCTTTCTTT. Amino acids: CASSLSRLMGVEAFF.

This clonotype was seen only once. A clone one base away is much larger, so this may be a read error. V is TRBV12-3 or TRBV12-4 and J is TRBJ2-1; 14 nucleotides agree with TRBD2. The CDR3 consists of 18 residues. The junction had 17 bases not matched to a gene; V was cut back by 1 base and J by 15 bases. CDR3: CASSLGTSGRPSYNEWFF. In DNA, the CDR3 is TGTGCCAGCAGTTTAGGGACTAGCGGGAGGCCGTCCTACAATGAGTGGTTCTTC.

Judged by abundance, this clonotype is medium-sized (0.01 to 0.1%). V usage is TRBV11-2 and J usage is TRBJ2-7, with 7 bases fitting TRBD1. This CDR3 comprises 14 residues. Looked up from germline, CDR1 is SGHAT and CDR2 is FQNNGV. V dropped 2 bases and J dropped 2; count of bases not matched to a gene: 3. DNA for the CDR3: TGTGCCAGCAGCTTAATACAGGGGACCTACGAGCAGTACTTC. The encoded protein is CASSLIQGTYEQYF.

V and J are TRBV6-1 and TRBJ2-3; possible D gene TRBD2, 6 bases. CDR1 and CDR2 from the germline V gene are MNHNS and SASEGT. This CDR3 spans 16 amino acids. Trimming shortened V by 5 bases and J by 4 bases, and 19 bases separated the two germline ends. This CDR3 reads CASSSRLTGVPDTQYF. The CDR3, as DNA: TGTGCCAGCAGTTCTCGACTAACGGGGGTCCCAGATACGCAGTATTTT.

This chain joins TRBV11-2 and TRBJ2-3, with TRBD2 identical over 9 bases. Looked up from germline, CDR1 is SGHAT and CDR2 is FQNNGV. Trimming removed 5 bases from V and 4 bases from J; junction bases left unmatched: 7. The CDR3 runs 15 residues. In DNA, the CDR3 is TGTGCCAGCAGCCCGCGGGAGGGGGGCGCAGATACGCAGTATTTT. It specifies CASSPREGGADTQYF.

About this clonotype: Given the absence of the conserved phenylalanine or tryptophan at the CDR3 end, a read error is likely. The chain carries TRBV11-2 and TRBJ1-3, with 8 bases that match TRBD1. Germline CDR1 and CDR2: SGHAT and FQNNGV. The V segment lost 4 bases and the J segment 3 bases; nucleotides outside the gene matches: 17. This CDR3 contains 19 residues. CDR3 sequence (DNA): TGTGCCAGCAGCTCACGCCCAGACAGGGGAGCGTACTATGGAAACACCATATATTCT. Its protein product is CASSSRPDRGAYYGNTIYS.

Concerning this clonotype: The junction shows a germline mismatch at one end, possibly a read error. The rearrangement joins TRBV12-3 or TRBV12-4 to TRBJ2-7; D is possibly TRBD2 (5 bases). This CDR3 spans 15 amino acids. The CDR3 spells CASSASGLDSYKQYF. The CDR3 DNA reads TGTGCCAGCAGTGCCTCCGGACTTGACTCCTACAAGCAGTACTTC.

Concerning this clonotype: The junction differs from germline at one of its ends, possibly a read error. The chain carries TRBV4-1 and TRBJ2-3, with TRBD2 matching 7 bases. The CDR3 covers 17 residues. CDR1 is MGHRA, CDR2 YSYEKL, per germline. The CDR3 sequence: CASSQDLTSRSRDTQYF. The DNA for the CDR3 is TGTGCCAGCAGCCAAGATTTGACTAGCAGGAGTCGGGATACGCAGTATTTT.

To note about this clonotype: One end of the junction does not line up with germline, which may come from a read error. J is TRBJ1-2 and V is TRBV12-3 or TRBV12-4; D remains unclear. This CDR3 region has 13 residues. In DNA form, the CDR3 reads TGTGCAAGCACCCTGGTGGGGAGCTATGGCTACACCTTC. Its protein is CASTLVGSYGYTF.

To note about this clonotype: One junction end does not reproduce the germline sequence, and a read error may be involved. The gene calls are TRBV6-5 and TRBJ1-5; 7 bases match TRBD1. CDR1 MNHEY and CDR2 SVGAGI come from the germline V gene. The CDR3 length is 18 residues. The CDR3 DNA sequence: TGTGCCAGCAGTTACTCGTCCCCGGGACAGTATAGCAATCAACCCCAGCATTTT. It is translated as CASSYSSPGQYSNQPQHF.

This clonotype was seen a few times. V and J are TRBV5-1 and TRBJ2-2; TRBD1 matches 10 bases. Trimming took 5 bases from V and 1 from J; bases not matched to a gene: 11. This CDR3 contains 18 residues. Germline loops: CDR1 SGHRS, CDR2 YFSETQ. The CDR3 loop reads CASSPGTGVRRNTGELFF. The CDR3 DNA reads as TGCGCCAGCAGTCCCGGGACAGGGGTACGTCGGAACACCGGGGAGCTGTTTTTT.

The rearrangement uses TRBV7-6 and TRBJ2-1; the D gene is possibly TRBD2 (5 bases). The CDR3 loop spans 14 amino acids. The germline V and J ends were trimmed by 2 bases and 3 bases, with 8 bases remaining between them. The germline CDR1 and CDR2 sequences are SGHVS and FNYEAQ. The CDR3 bases are TGTGCCAGCAGCTTAAGCCGGGACTACAATGAGCAGTTCTTC. Translating it yields CASSLSRDYNEQFF.

As to this clonotype: The junction and the germline gene differ at one end; a read error may be behind it. The chain combines TRBV11-2 with TRBJ2-1; D might be TRBD1 (6 bases). This CDR3 has 17 residues. Germline assignment: CDR1 SGHAT and CDR2 FQNNGV. CDR3 in amino acids: CASSLNQQGIVYNEEFF. DNA for the CDR3: TGTGCCAGCAGCTTGAATCAACAGGGTATAGTCTACAATGAGGAGTTCTTC.

On this clonotype: This could be a read error, since a much larger clone is one nucleotide away. This chain uses TRBV30 with TRBJ1-1; 8 bases agree with TRBD1. CDR1 and CDR2 from the germline V gene are GTSNPN and SVGIG (reference sequence). The length of the CDR3 is 17 residues. The CDR3, as DNA: TGTGCCTGGGAATCACCACTAAGGACAGGGCGACTTACTGGAGCTTTCTTT. It encodes CAWESPLRTGRLTGAFF. Based on the CDR3 plus reference TRBV30 and TRBJ1-1, the full variable domain is SQTIHQWPATLVQPVGSPLSLECTVEGTSNPNLYWYRQAAGRGLQLLFYSVGIGQISSEVPQNLSASRPQDRQFILSSKKLLLSDSGFYLCAWESPLRTGRLTGAFFGQGTRLTVV.

This clonotype was observed many times. V gene TRBV6-2 or TRBV6-3 combines with J gene TRBJ2-3; 12 bases align to TRBD2. J lost 6 bases, V lost 1 base, and 5 bases had no gene match. This CDR3 is built from 16 residues. CDR1 is MNHEY and CDR2 is SVGEGT in the germline V gene. The CDR3: CASSYYLAGGPDTQYF. CDR3 coding DNA: TGTGCCAGCAGTTACTACCTAGCGGGAGGGCCCGATACGCAGTATTTT.

On this clonotype itself: A much larger clone sits a single nucleotide away, making a read error possible. V is TRBV28 and J is TRBJ1-1; D perhaps matches TRBD1 (6 bases). The germline gives CDR1 MDHEN, CDR2 SYDVKM. The CDR3 consists of 11 residues. CDR3 sequence (DNA): TGTGCCAGCAACGGGGGCACTGAAGTTTTCTTT. Encoded protein: CASNGGTEVFF.

This clonotype has at least ten counts. This chain uses TRBV6-2 or TRBV6-3 with TRBJ1-2; the match to TRBD1 covers 7 bases. The V gene end was trimmed by 7 bases and the J gene end by 4 bases; junction bases not matched to a gene: 9. This CDR3 comprises 14 residues. The germline V gene has CDR1 MNHEY and CDR2 SVGEGT. The CDR3 loop reads CASTGDRDLYGYTF. The CDR3 coding sequence is TGTGCCAGCACCGGCGACAGGGACCTCTATGGCTACACCTTC.